This section outlines one TCR beta chain sequence together with its context. Its binding antigen is unknown. No base quality information exists; no much larger clone differs at one position. TCR CDR3 regions were amplified from genomic DNA by multiplex PCR using the deep immunoSEQ assay. Extracted genomic DNA from each cell subset was spread evenly across all wells of several immunoSEQ 96-well plates, with each plate serving as a replicate. For sorted subsets, about 200 ng genomic DNA, equal to approximately 30,000 T cell genomes, was loaded into each replicate PCR. The purified libraries were quantified using a Qubit 3.0 fluorometer, sized with a Bioanalyzer 2100, and then quantified again using the KAPA Library Quantification kit. A separate single-read 150-cycle Illumina NextSeq 550 flow cell was used to sequence each immunoSEQ 96-well plate. For the original study's pipeline: Because only junctional sequences without quality scores were contained in the immunoSEQ output, filtering matching that applied to full-length reads could not be performed. Sequences were annotated with PyIR, a Python wrapper for IgBLAST v1.9, and V/J genes and CDR3 were assigned using IMGT germline references. Reads were filtered out if the reads had weak V/J assignments (E-value above 1e-6), no CDR3, stop codons, out-of-frame junctions, or ambiguous translated residues. V3J clonotypes were defined by identical inferred V gene, J gene, and CDR3 amino acid sequence. Percentage overlap between repertoires was computed as shared unique clonotypes divided by the size of the smaller repertoire. Richness of each repertoire was evaluated using RTK rarefaction, the Chao1 estimator, and Recon v2.1 estimates of unobserved clonotypes. Generation probabilities were computed with OLGA for all TCRbeta clonotypes obtained by the gDNA method from several donors. TCRdb re-hosts the immuneACCESS table, in-frame sequences only. Its copies lack some clones; in the studies checked, an unresolved V gene accounts for under half of them, and the cause for the rest is not known. The V and J calls and clone size are taken from that table; D and trimming were inferred from the DNA. Present in this sample are approximately 980,000 clones, over 60% of which were seen just once. Together, the top ten hold approximately 1.5% of the sample.

The sample is drawn from a study of shared clonotypes between healthy human individuals (dated by TCRdb to 2020 to 2022). About the study as a whole: The cohort included three men and a couple of women between 18 and 49 years of age. To estimate repertoire size and how much clonotypes are shared between individuals, the study performed deep sequencing of blood TCR repertoires from five healthy adults. To increase sequencing depth and limit assay-specific biases, TCR repertoire library preparation and sequencing were carried out by different laboratories using diverse techniques. For each donor, three plates each were used for CD4 naive and CD4 memory, two plates were used for CD8 naive, and one plate was used for CD8 memory. Each donor's leukapheresis produced roughly between roughly 0.85 and 9 billion PBMCs. Overall study results and their limits: Across a handful of donors, around 5% of naive CD4, approximately 3.6% of naive CD8, 2.3% of memory CD4, and 0.4% of memory CD8 clonotypes were shared. Pairwise subsampling led to the expectation that sequencing depth would affect the degree of clonotype sharing among donors. Higher generation probabilities were observed for clonotypes shared by all four sorted-subset donors than for non-shared clonotypes. Sampling was restricted to blood, and TCR repertoires in tissue are likely to differ from TCR repertoires in blood. Because the study included a small number of donors, the genetic and exposure-history diversity represented was limited. Incomplete sequencing was indicated by rarefaction of sorted-subset datasets, despite the large sequencing depth. Naive subsets generally had larger estimated clonotype richness than memory subsets.

The donors were healthy, HIV-negative adults with no recently reported acute infections or vaccinations. All donors were Caucasian adults living in Nashville, Tennessee, USA. CD4+ T cells were enriched through magnetic negative selection, after which naive cells were positively selected on CD45RA and the remaining negative fraction served as the memory subset. Blood was obtained by leukapheresis, after which PBMCs were separated by Ficoll-Histopaque density gradient centrifugation and cryopreserved in liquid nitrogen vapor phase. Analytical flow cytometry was used to check the purity and quantity of each magnetically sorted T cell population. Each sorted fraction had its genomic DNA isolated and then quantified by UV absorbance on a Nanodrop 2000c. Input material: memory CD4+ T cells sorted from blood. What the cell subset or site label conveys for this sample: CD45RA-negative fraction. The TCR was taken from a man aged 18 to 35 in good health.

The encoded CDR3 is CASRLSGQLNTEAFF. The nucleotide sequence reads as follows: TGTGCCAGCCGTCTCTCGGGGCAGTTGAACACTGAAGCTTTCTTT. Recombination linked TRBV28 to TRBJ1-1, and perhaps TRBD1 as D gene, on 5 matching bases. A distance of 16 bases separates the germline ends of V and J, which lose 8 bases and 0 bases respectively. There are 15 amino acids in the CDR3, from cysteine to phenylalanine inclusive. The sequence is cut down to CDR3 DNA, 45 bases in frame from base 1. CDR1 and CDR2, looked up from the germline V gene, are MDHEN and SYDVKM.